This TCR beta chain was sequenced in a study of shared clonotypes between healthy human individuals. At the deep level, the assay was run. The genomic DNA of each subset was split evenly across several immunoSEQ plates. When replicate PCRs were run on unsorted PBMC, they used around 290 ng DNA, some 30,000 T cell genomes. Clones were read by immunoSEQ multiplex PCR, and TCRdb kept only the in-frame ones, dropping some. In the table there are about 470,000 clones, around 79% of which are singletons. All donors qualified as healthy HIV-negative adults and had experienced no recent acute infections or vaccinations. As regards this clone: At the DNA level, this CDR3 is encoded by other sequences in the same sample as well.

The CDR3 runs to 12 residues. The germline V gene encodes CDR1 SNHLY and CDR2 FYNNEI. J was trimmed by 5 bases and V by 6 bases; bases with no gene match: 0. Material for sequencing was PBMCs. The chain carries TRBV2 and TRBJ1-4, with TRBD1 matching over 7 bases. The TCR comes from a woman aged 40 to 50 in good health. Some clones in this sample may be carry-over from other donors' samples. CDR3 amino acids: CASRQGNEKLFF. The CDR3 DNA is TGTGCCAGCAGACAGGGGAATGAAAAACTGTTTTTT.